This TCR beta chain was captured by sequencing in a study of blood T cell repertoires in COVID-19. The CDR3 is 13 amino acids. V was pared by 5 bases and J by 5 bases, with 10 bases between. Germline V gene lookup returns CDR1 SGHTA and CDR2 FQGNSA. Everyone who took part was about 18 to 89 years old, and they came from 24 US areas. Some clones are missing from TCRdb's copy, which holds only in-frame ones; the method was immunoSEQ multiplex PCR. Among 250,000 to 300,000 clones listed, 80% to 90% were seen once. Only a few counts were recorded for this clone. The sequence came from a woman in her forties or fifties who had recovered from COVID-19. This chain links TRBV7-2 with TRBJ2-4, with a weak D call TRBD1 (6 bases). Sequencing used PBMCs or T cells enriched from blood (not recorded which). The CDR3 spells CASSVAGENIQYF. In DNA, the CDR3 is TGTGCCAGCAGCGTCGCAGGGGAAAACATTCAGTACTTC. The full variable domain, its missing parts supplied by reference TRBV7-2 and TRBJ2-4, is GAGVSQSPSNKVTEKGKDVELRCDPISGHTALYWYRQSLGQGLEFLIYFQGNSAPDKSGLPSDRFSAERTGGSVSTLTIQRTQQEDSAVYLCASSVAGENIQYFGAGTRLSVL.